Following are 29 T cell receptor beta chains from one sample sequenced in a study of cytomegalovirus exposure and HLA in healthy donors. Vbeta (60) and Jbeta (13) primers were used in the PCR. Assay: immunoSEQ multiplex PCR; the TCRdb copy retains only in-frame clones and omits some. The sample has about 88,000 clones; roughly 80% are singletons. Sequencing input: PBMCs. These receptors all stem from a young man in good health and CMV-seronegative.

The chain has TRBV7-9 and TRBJ1-2, with TRBD1 matching over 7 bases. V dropped 2 bases and J dropped 3; count of bases not matched to a gene: 3. This CDR3 comprises 14 residues. Germline assignment: CDR1 SEHNR and CDR2 FQNEAQ (reference sequence). CDR3: CASSLSDRDYGYTF. DNA of the CDR3: TGTGCCAGCAGCTTATCAGACAGGGACTATGGCTACACCTTC.

The chain combines TRBV25-1 with TRBJ2-2; D is undetermined. V lost 9 bases and J 5 bases, leaving 13 bases between the germline ends. The CDR3 has 13 amino acids. Germline CDR1 is MGHDK and CDR2 is SYGVNS. In nucleotides, the CDR3 is TGTGCCAGTACCCGTGAGGTGACCGGGGAGCTGTTTTTT. This codes for CASTREVTGELFF.

V gene TRBV5-5 combines with J gene TRBJ1-1; 7 nucleotides line up with TRBD1. From germline, CDR1 is SGHKS and CDR2 YYEKEE (reference sequence). The length of the CDR3 is 17 residues. The V gene end was trimmed by 4 bases and the J gene end by 6 bases; junction bases not matched to a gene: 18. The CDR3 spells CASSQTWNRGTGAEAFF. DNA for the CDR3: TGTGCCAGCAGCCAGACCTGGAACAGGGGAACTGGGGCTGAAGCTTTCTTT.

This clone occurred a few times. This rearrangement joins TRBV30 to TRBJ2-2; D is perhaps TRBD1 (6 bases). Germline values: CDR1 GTSNPN, CDR2 SVGIG (reference sequence). Deletions cut 3 bases from V and 10 bases from J, with 12 bases between. CDR3 length: 12 residues. The CDR3 reads CAWSADSEELFF. CDR3 coding DNA: TGTGCCTGGAGCGCGGACAGTGAGGAGCTGTTTTTT.

The genes are TRBV6-5 and TRBJ1-5; TRBD1 agrees at 8 bases. The CDR3 totals 15 residues. J lost 5 bases, V lost 5 bases, and 8 bases had no gene match. Per the germline V gene, CDR1 is MNHEY and CDR2 is SVGAGI. CDR3 residues: CASSPVTGADQPQHF. The CDR3 coding sequence is TGTGCCAGCAGTCCGGTGACAGGGGCAGATCAGCCCCAGCATTTT.

This clone is a singleton in its sample. This CDR3 is missing its conserved last phenylalanine or tryptophan, likely due to a read error. The J gene is TRBJ2-3, the V gene TRBV5-1, with D possibly matching TRBD2 (5 bases). Trimming left V 0 bases short and J 3 bases short, with 8 bases between. Germline V gene lookup returns CDR1 SGHRS and CDR2 YFSETQ. CDR3 length: 14 residues. The CDR3 loop is CASSLEAVTDTQYV. In nucleotides, the CDR3 is TGCGCCAGCAGCTTGGAAGCGGTTACAGATACGCAGTATGTT.

The V call is TRBV10-3, the J call TRBJ2-1; 8 bases fit TRBD2. V shed 3 bases and J 3 bases; nucleotides not matched to a gene: 7. The germline gives CDR1 ENHRY, CDR2 SYGVKD. The CDR3 totals 16 residues. The CDR3 is CAISETGTRVYNEQFF. The CDR3, as DNA: TGTGCCATCAGTGAAACCGGGACTAGGGTCTACAATGAGCAGTTCTTC.

The J gene is TRBJ1-1, the V gene TRBV12-5; 9 bases align to TRBD1. From germline, CDR1 is LGHNT and CDR2 FRNRAP. After removal of 4 bases from V and 1 base from J, the junction contained 10 bases not matched to a gene. The CDR3 consists of 17 residues. CDR3 sequence reads: CASGSHRDRVKNTEAFF. CDR3 bases: TGTGCTAGTGGTTCCCACCGGGACAGGGTAAAGAACACTGAAGCTTTCTTT. Complete variable domain (other parts from reference TRBV12-5 and TRBJ1-1): DARVTQTPRHKVTEMGQEVTMRCQPILGHNTVFWYRQTMMQGLELLAYFRNRAPLDDSGMPKDRFSAEMPDATLATLKIQPSEPRDSAVYFCASGSHRDRVKNTEAFFGQGTRLTVV.

V gene TRBV27 combines with J gene TRBJ1-4; 8 nucleotides line up with TRBD1. Germline CDR1 is MNHEY and CDR2 is SMNVEV (reference sequence). V lost 8 bases, J lost 8 bases, and 10 bases stayed unmatched. This CDR3 spans 14 amino acids. CDR3 coding DNA: TGTGCCAGCGGAATAACAGGGGGTGGCGAAAAACTGTTTTTT. Translating gives CASGITGGGEKLFF.

V usage is TRBV25-1 and J usage is TRBJ1-6; TRBD1 matches at 9 bases. V lost 2 bases, J lost 9 bases, and 5 bases stayed unmatched. Germline CDR1 is MGHDK and CDR2 is SYGVNS. CDR3 length: 15 amino acids. CDR3: CASSEPTGGVSPLHF. The DNA of the CDR3 is TGTGCCAGCAGTGAACCTACAGGGGGCGTTTCACCCCTCCACTTT.

The V gene is TRBV11-2, the J gene TRBJ1-1, with D perhaps TRBD1 (5 bases). The V end lost 3 bases, the J end lost 5 bases, and 13 bases lay between the germline ends. CDR1 is SGHAT and CDR2 is FQNNGV in the germline V gene. The CDR3 is 14 amino acids. CDR3 amino acids: CASSLQGLETEAFF. As DNA, the CDR3 is TGTGCCAGCAGCTTGCAGGGCTTAGAGACTGAAGCTTTCTTT. Supplemented by reference TRBV11-2 and TRBJ1-1, the full variable domain reads EAGVAQSPRYKIIEKRQSVAFWCNPISGHATLYWYQQILGQGPKLLIQFQNNGVVDDSQLPKDRFSAERLKGVDSTLKIQPAKLEDSAVYLCASSLQGLETEAFFGQGTRLTVV.

The chain links TRBV7-6 to TRBJ1-1; weak D call: TRBD1 (5 bases). The CDR3 extends over 14 amino acids. Trimming took 8 bases from V and 1 from J, leaving 14 bases between them. Per the germline V gene, CDR1 is SGHVS and CDR2 is FNYEAQ. The CDR3 loop reads CASARAGRNTEAFF. The CDR3 bases are TGTGCCAGCGCCCGAGCAGGGCGGAACACTGAAGCTTTCTTT.

This clone was seen only once. V gene TRBV10-1 combines with J gene TRBJ2-5; 7 bases are shared with TRBD1. Germline V gene data show CDR1 as WNHNN and CDR2 as SYGVQD (reference sequence). Trimming took 2 bases from V and 1 from J; bases not matched to a gene: 4. The CDR3 has 15 residues. This CDR3 is CASSEGAGGQETQYF. The CDR3, as DNA: TGCGCCAGCAGTGAGGGGGCAGGGGGCCAAGAGACCCAGTACTTC.

Only one count was recorded for this clone. V usage is TRBV18 and J usage is TRBJ2-5, with D possibly matching TRBD2 (6 bases). V was clipped by 1 base and J by 5 bases, with 8 bases between them. CDR1 and CDR2 from the germline V gene are KGHSH and LQKENI. The CDR3 extends over 13 amino acids. The CDR3 coding sequence is TGTGCCAGCTCACCACTTCGGGAGGAGACCCAGTACTTC. This codes for CASSPLREETQYF.

The chain recombines TRBV10-3 with TRBJ1-4; tentative D call: TRBD1 (6 bases). V lost 3 bases to trimming and J lost 6 bases, with 11 bases between them. The germline V gene encodes CDR1 ENHRY and CDR2 SYGVKD. The CDR3 runs to 14 residues. This chain's CDR3 is CAISDSQGDEKLFF. CDR3 coding DNA: TGTGCCATCAGTGATTCACAGGGAGATGAAAAACTGTTTTTT.

The chain couples TRBV11-3 to TRBJ2-3; D is possibly TRBD2 (6 bases). The germline V gene has CDR1 SGHNT and CDR2 YENEEA. The CDR3 covers 16 residues. The V end lost 1 base, the J end lost 4 bases, and 15 bases lay between the germline ends. CDR3 DNA: TGTGCCAGCAGCTTAGGGCGGAGGGAAAGTTCAGATACGCAGTATTTT. This sequence encodes CASSLGRRESSDTQYF.

The chain is built from TRBV7-9 and TRBJ1-3; D not resolved. In germline, CDR1 is SEHNR, CDR2 FQNEAQ (reference sequence). The germline V and J ends were trimmed by 5 bases and 8 bases, with 13 bases remaining between them. The CDR3 is 13 amino acids. DNA for the CDR3: TGTGCCAGCAGCCTACGGGGTTCATACACCATATATTTT. Protein product: CASSLRGSYTIYF.

This chain joins TRBV7-2 and TRBJ1-1; D uncertain. The CDR3 totals 12 residues. V lost 2 bases to trimming and J lost 4 bases, with 5 bases between them. The germline CDR1 and CDR2 sequences are SGHTA and FQGNSA. The CDR3 sequence is CASSLSRTEAFF. Written as DNA, the CDR3 is TGTGCCAGCAGCTTATCGCGCACTGAAGCTTTCTTT.

This chain connects TRBV5-6 to TRBJ2-5, with TRBD2 matching over 9 bases. Germline CDR1 reads SGHDT; CDR2 reads YYEEEE. After removal of 0 bases from V and 4 bases from J, the junction contained 10 bases not matched to a gene. There are 17 residues in the CDR3. CDR3 nucleotide sequence: TGTGCCAGCAGCTTGGGCCTGCGGGGGGGCGGGGCAGAGACCCAGTACTTC. Translation: CASSLGLRGGGAETQYF.

The gene calls are TRBV15 and TRBJ1-1; 9 bases map to TRBD1. Looked up from germline, CDR1 is LNHNV and CDR2 is YYDKDF (reference sequence). V was clipped by 4 bases and J by 5 bases; unmatched bases: 8. This CDR3 contains 15 residues. CDR3 protein: CATSKEGQGNTEAFF. CDR3 DNA: TGTGCCACCAGCAAAGAGGGACAGGGTAATACTGAAGCTTTCTTT.

The V gene is TRBV30, the J gene TRBJ2-5; TRBD2 might be the D (7 bases). The V end lost 3 bases, the J end lost 5 bases, and 19 bases lay between the germline ends. This CDR3 contains 15 residues. In germline, CDR1 is GTSNPN, CDR2 SVGIG (reference sequence). CDR3 loop: CAWRAGAGGVETQYF. The CDR3 nucleotides read TGTGCCTGGAGGGCGGGGGCCGGAGGGGTGGAGACCCAGTACTTC. Based on the CDR3 plus reference TRBV30 and TRBJ2-5, the full variable domain is SQTIHQWPATLVQPVGSPLSLECTVEGTSNPNLYWYRQAAGRGLQLLFYSVGIGQISSEVPQNLSASRPQDRQFILSSKKLLLSDSGFYLCAWRAGAGGVETQYFGPGTRLLVL.

The chain uses TRBV4-1 and TRBJ1-4; the match to TRBD1 covers 9 bases. CDR1 is MGHRA, CDR2 YSYEKL, per germline. This CDR3 is built from 17 residues. V lost 4 bases to trimming and J lost 8 bases; unmatched junction nucleotides: 14. The DNA for the CDR3 is TGCGCCAGCAGCCCCTCTCCCTTGGACAGGGGAGGAGAAAAACTGTTTTTT. Translating gives CASSPSPLDRGGEKLFF.

V gene TRBV6-6 combines with J gene TRBJ1-2; 7 nucleotides align to TRBD1. The trim removed 2 bases at V and 0 bases at J, leaving 3 bases unmatched. The CDR3 is 15 residues long. Germline values: CDR1 MNHNY, CDR2 SVGAGI (reference sequence). The CDR3 DNA is TGTGCCAGCAGTTACGGGGACAGTTCTAACTATGGCTACACCTTC. Its protein is CASSYGDSSNYGYTF.

The chain recombines TRBV30 with TRBJ1-2, with D possibly TRBD1 on 6 matching bases. Germline V CDR1 and CDR2: GTSNPN, SVGIG (reference sequence). Trimming took off 2 bases at V and 6 bases at J, with 13 bases between the two ends. The CDR3 is 13 amino acids. CDR3 residues: CAWSPRGGDGYTF. CDR3 DNA: TGTGCCTGGAGTCCGAGAGGGGGGGATGGCTACACCTTC.

The CDR3 nucleotides are TGTGCCAGTAGTCCAGGGGGCCAAGGAAGCAATCAGCCCCAGCATTTT. It specifies CASSPGGQGSNQPQHF. The chain uses TRBV25-1 and TRBJ1-5; 8 nucleotides align to TRBD1. J lost 1 base, V lost 9 bases, and 11 bases had no gene match. There are 16 residues in the CDR3. CDR1 is MGHDK and CDR2 is SYGVNS in the germline V gene.

The chain employs TRBV27 and TRBJ1-1; TRBD1 aligns across 11 bases. From germline, CDR1 is MNHEY and CDR2 SMNVEV (reference sequence). The CDR3 runs 15 residues. Trimming cost V 5 bases and J 3 bases; bases outside gene matches: 5. CDR3 amino acids: CASSTWGQGDTEAFF. CDR3 nucleotides: TGTGCCAGCAGTACCTGGGGACAGGGGGACACTGAAGCTTTCTTT.

The chain recombines TRBV12-5 with TRBJ1-5, with TRBD1 identical over 9 bases. This CDR3 is built from 16 residues. Germline CDR1 is LGHNT and CDR2 is FRNRAP. V trimming: 6 bases; J trimming: 6 bases; junction bases outside the gene matches: 12. The CDR3 sequence: CASGPTQGAKSQPQHF. The CDR3 coding sequence is TGTGCTAGTGGCCCTACACAGGGGGCAAAAAGTCAGCCCCAGCATTTT.

The chain couples TRBV28 to TRBJ2-7, with TRBD1 as a possible D gene (6 bases). This CDR3 is 19 amino acids long. CDR1 is MDHEN, CDR2 SYDVKM, per germline. The germline V and J ends were trimmed by 5 bases and 3 bases, with 29 bases remaining between them. The CDR3 here is CASSHGALHTPGHFYEQYF. The CDR3 region has the DNA TGTGCCAGCAGTCACGGAGCACTTCACACGCCGGGACATTTCTACGAGCAGTACTTC. Based on the CDR3 plus reference TRBV28 and TRBJ2-7, the full variable domain is DVKVTQSSRYLVKRTGEKVFLECVQDMDHENMFWYRQDPGLGLRLIYFSYDVKMKEKGDIPEGYSVSREKKERFSLILESASTNQTSMYLCASSHGALHTPGHFYEQYFGPGTRLTVT.

The J gene is TRBJ1-1, the V gene TRBV9; D remains unclear. The CDR3 totals 13 residues. In germline, CDR1 is SGDLS, CDR2 YYNGEE. Trimming removed 2 bases at V and 4 bases at J, with 9 bases between. CDR3 sequence: CASSVQDATEAFF. The CDR3 bases are TGTGCCAGCAGCGTGCAGGATGCCACTGAAGCTTTCTTT.